The entry below describes one TCR beta chain. In the original workflow: Estimation of nucleated cell counts relied on the amplification of reference gene primers. The assay was immunoSEQ multiplex PCR, and TCRdb's table has in-frame clones only and misses some. The V and J calls and clone size come from that table; D and trimming were worked out from the DNA. The sample has around 88,000 clones; roughly 90% are singletons. These data are taken from a study of blood T cell repertoires in COVID-19. The overall study: The origin of the acute and convalescent COVID-19 samples was the United States, Italy and Spain. Nucleic acid was either cDNA or gDNA, and it came from T cells, B-cell-depleted T cells, or PBMCs.

The ends were cut back, 1 base at V and 7 bases at J, with 14 bases in the middle. The CDR3 is made up of 15 amino acids. Germline CDR1 and CDR2: LGHDT and YNNKEL (reference sequence). The sample taken for sequencing was peripheral blood. This chain joins TRBV3-1 (or the pseudogene TRBV3-2) and TRBJ2-1; a possible D gene is TRBD2 (6 bases). The receptor was isolated from a woman of 80 years or more with acute or convalescent COVID-19. CDR3 residues: CASSQGMVGGNEQFF. In nucleotides, the CDR3 is TGTGCCAGCAGCCAAGGAATGGTGGGGGGAAATGAGCAGTTCTTC.